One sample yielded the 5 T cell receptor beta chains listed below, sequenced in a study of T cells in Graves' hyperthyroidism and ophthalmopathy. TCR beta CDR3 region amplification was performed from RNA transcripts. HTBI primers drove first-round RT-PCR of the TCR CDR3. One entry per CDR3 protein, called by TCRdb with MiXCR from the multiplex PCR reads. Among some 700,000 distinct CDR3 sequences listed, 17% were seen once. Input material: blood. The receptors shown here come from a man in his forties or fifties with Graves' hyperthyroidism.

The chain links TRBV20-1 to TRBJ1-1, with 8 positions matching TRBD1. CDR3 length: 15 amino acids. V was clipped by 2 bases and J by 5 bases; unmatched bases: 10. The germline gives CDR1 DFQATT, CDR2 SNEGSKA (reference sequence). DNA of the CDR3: TGCAGTGCTAGATTTTCCCAGGGGGCGCGTACTGAAGCTTTCTTT. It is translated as CSARFSQGARTEAFF.

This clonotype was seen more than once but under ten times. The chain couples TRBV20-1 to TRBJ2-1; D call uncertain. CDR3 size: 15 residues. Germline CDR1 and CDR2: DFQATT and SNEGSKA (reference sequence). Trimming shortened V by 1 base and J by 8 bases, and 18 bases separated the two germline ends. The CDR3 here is CSARAGISPFYEQFF. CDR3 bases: TGCAGTGCTAGAGCAGGAATATCCCCATTTTATGAGCAGTTCTTC.

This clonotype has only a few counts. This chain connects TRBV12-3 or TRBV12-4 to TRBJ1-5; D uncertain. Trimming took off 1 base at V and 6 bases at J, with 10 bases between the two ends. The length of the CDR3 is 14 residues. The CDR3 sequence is CASSLGGVVQPQHF. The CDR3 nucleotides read TGTGCCAGCAGTTTAGGTGGTGTTGTTCAGCCCCAGCATTTT.

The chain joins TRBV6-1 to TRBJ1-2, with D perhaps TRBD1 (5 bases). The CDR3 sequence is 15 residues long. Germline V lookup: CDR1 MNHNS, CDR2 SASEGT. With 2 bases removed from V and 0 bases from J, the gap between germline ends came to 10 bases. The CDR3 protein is CASSEPGRPNYGYTF. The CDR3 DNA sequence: TGTGCCAGCAGTGAACCGGGACGACCTAACTATGGCTACACCTTC.

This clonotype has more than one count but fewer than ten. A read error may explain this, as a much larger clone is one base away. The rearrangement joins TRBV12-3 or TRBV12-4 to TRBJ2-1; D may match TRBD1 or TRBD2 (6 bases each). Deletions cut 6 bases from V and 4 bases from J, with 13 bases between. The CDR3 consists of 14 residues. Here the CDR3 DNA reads TGTGCCAGCAGGGGGGGCGGCGGGTACAATGAGCAGTTCTTC. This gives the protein CASRGGGGYNEQFF.